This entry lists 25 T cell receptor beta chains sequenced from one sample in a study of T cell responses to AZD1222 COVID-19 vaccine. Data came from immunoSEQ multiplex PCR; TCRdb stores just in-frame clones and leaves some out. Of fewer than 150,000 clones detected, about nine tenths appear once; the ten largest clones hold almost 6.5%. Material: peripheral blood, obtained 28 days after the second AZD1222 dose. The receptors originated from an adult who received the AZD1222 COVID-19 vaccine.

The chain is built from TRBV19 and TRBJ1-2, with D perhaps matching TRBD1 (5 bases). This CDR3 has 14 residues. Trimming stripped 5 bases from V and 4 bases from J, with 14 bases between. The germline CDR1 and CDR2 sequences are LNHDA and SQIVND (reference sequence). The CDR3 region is CASSLTEAVYGYTF. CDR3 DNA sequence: TGTGCCAGTAGTTTGACAGAGGCGGTCTATGGCTACACCTTC.

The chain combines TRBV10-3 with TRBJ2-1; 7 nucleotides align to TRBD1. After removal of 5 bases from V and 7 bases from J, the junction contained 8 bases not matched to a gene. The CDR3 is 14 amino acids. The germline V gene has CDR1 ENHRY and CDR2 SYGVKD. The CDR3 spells CAISPPGQMNEQFF. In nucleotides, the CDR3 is TGTGCCATCAGTCCCCCGGGACAGATGAATGAGCAGTTCTTC.

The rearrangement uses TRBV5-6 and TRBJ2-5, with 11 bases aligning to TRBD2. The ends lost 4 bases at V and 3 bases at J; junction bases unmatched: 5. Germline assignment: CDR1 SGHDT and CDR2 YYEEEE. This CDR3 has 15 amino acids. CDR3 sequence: CASSTTSGTKETQYF. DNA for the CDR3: TGTGCCAGCAGCACGACTAGCGGGACTAAAGAGACCCAGTACTTC.

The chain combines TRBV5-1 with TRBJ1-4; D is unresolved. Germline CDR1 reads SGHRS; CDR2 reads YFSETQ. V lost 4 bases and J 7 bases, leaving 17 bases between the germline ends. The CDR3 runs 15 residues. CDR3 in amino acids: CASSHGRAQVEKLFF. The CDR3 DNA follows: TGCGCCAGCAGCCACGGGAGGGCGCAGGTTGAAAAACTGTTTTTT.

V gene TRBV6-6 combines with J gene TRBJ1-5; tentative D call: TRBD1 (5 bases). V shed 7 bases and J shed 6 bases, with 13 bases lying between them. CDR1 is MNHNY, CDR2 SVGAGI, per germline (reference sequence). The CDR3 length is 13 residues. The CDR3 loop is CASTAGVIQPQHF. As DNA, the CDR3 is TGTGCCAGCACCGCGGGGGTGATTCAGCCCCAGCATTTT.

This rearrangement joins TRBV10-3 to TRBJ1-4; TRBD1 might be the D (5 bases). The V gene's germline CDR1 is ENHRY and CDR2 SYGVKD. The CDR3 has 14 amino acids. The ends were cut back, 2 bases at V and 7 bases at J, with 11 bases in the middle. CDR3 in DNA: TGTGCCATCAGTGAGGCATACAGGAGTGAAAAACTGTTTTTT. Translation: CAISEAYRSEKLFF.

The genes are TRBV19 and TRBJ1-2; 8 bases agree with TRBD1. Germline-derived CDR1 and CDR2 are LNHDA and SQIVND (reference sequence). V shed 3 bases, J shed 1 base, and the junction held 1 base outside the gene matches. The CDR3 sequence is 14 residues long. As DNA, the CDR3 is TGTGCCAGTAGTATGGACAGGGATAACTATGGCTACACCTTC. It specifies CASSMDRDNYGYTF.

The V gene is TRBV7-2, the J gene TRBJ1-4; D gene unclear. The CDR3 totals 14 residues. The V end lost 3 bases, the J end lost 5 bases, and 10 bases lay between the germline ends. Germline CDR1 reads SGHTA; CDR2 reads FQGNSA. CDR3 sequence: CASSFNYGNEKLFF. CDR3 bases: TGTGCCAGCAGCTTCAATTACGGGAATGAAAAACTGTTTTTT.

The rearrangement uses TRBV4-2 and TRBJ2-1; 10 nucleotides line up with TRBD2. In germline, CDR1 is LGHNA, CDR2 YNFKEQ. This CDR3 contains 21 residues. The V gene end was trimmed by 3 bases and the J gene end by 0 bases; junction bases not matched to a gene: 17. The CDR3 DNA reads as TGTGCCAGCAGCCACGGACAGGTCACAGCGGGGGGGATTAGCTCCTACAATGAGCAGTTCTTC. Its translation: CASSHGQVTAGGISSYNEQFF.

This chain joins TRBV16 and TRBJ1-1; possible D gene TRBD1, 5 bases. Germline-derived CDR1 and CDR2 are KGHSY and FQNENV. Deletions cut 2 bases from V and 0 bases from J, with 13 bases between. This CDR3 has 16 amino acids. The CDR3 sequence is CASSQVGAFLNTEAFF. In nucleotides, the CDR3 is TGTGCCAGCAGCCAAGTCGGGGCTTTTCTGAACACTGAAGCTTTCTTT.

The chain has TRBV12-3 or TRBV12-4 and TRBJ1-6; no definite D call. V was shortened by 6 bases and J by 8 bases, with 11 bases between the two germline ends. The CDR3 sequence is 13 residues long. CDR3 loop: CASRLRGDSPLHF. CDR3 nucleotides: TGTGCCAGCAGACTCCGGGGTGATTCACCCCTCCACTTT.

CDR3 sequence reads: CASSIGGGGQPQHF. The CDR3 DNA reads as TGTGCCAGTAGTATAGGAGGGGGCGGGCAGCCCCAGCATTTT. The chain joins TRBV19 to TRBJ1-5; TRBD1 matches 7 bases. Germline CDR1 LNHDA, CDR2 SQIVND (reference sequence). Unmatched junction bases numbered 4, after V lost 1 base and J lost 7 bases. The CDR3 runs 14 residues.

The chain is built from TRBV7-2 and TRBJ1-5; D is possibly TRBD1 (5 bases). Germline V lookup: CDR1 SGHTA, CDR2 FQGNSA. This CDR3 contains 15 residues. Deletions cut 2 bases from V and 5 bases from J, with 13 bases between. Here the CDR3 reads CASSLLPGRDQPQHF. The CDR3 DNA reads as TGTGCCAGCAGCTTATTACCGGGGCGGGATCAGCCCCAGCATTTT. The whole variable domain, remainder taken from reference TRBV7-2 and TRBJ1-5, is GAGVSQSPSNKVTEKGKDVELRCDPISGHTALYWYRQSLGQGLEFLIYFQGNSAPDKSGLPSDRFSAERTGGSVSTLTIQRTQQEDSAVYLCASSLLPGRDQPQHFGDGTRLSIL.

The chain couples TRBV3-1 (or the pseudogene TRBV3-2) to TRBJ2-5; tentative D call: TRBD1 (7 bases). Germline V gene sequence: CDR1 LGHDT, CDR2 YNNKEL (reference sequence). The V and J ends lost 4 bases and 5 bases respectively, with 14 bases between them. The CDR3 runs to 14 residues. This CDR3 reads CASSLGPGGETQYF. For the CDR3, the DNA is TGTGCCAGCAGCCTCGGACCAGGGGGGGAGACCCAGTACTTC.

CDR3 region: CASRKNTIYF. DNA of the CDR3: TGTGCCAGCAGGAAAAACACCATATATTTT. The rearrangement uses TRBV2 and TRBJ1-3; D is ambiguous. This CDR3 region has 10 residues. V gave up 6 bases and J gave up 6 bases, with 3 bases separating them. Per germline, CDR1 SNHLY and CDR2 FYNNEI.

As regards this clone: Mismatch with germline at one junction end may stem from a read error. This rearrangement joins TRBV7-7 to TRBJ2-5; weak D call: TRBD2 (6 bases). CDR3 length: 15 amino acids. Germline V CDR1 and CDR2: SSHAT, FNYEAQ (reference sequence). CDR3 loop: CASSWVDEEGETQYF. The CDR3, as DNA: TGTGCTAGCAGCTGGGTGGACGAGGAGGGAGAGACCCAGTACTTC.

CDR3: CASSQDLGTRGTQYF. The CDR3 DNA follows: TGTGCCAGCAGCCAAGATTTAGGAACACGTGGGACCCAGTACTTC. The rearrangement links TRBV3-1 (or the pseudogene TRBV3-2) to TRBJ2-5; D gene uncertain. The CDR3 sequence is 15 residues long. The germline V gene has CDR1 LGHDT and CDR2 YNNKEL (reference sequence). Between the trimmed V and J ends, which lost 0 bases and 7 bases, there was a span of 15 bases.

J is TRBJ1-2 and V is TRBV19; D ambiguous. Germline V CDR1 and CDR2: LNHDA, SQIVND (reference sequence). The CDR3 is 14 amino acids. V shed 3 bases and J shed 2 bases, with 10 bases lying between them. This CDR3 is CASSIRRLNYGYTF. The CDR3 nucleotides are TGTGCCAGTAGTATTAGGAGGTTAAACTATGGCTACACCTTC.

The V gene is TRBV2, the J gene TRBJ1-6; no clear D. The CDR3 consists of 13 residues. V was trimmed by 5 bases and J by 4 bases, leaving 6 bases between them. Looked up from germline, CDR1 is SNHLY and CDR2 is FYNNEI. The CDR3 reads CASSNGYNSPLHF. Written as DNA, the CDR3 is TGTGCCAGCAGTAACGGATATAATTCACCCCTCCACTTT.

CDR3: CSASPGGSYNSPLHF. CDR3 nucleotide sequence: TGCAGTGCTAGTCCAGGGGGATCCTATAATTCACCCCTCCACTTT. This chain links TRBV20-1 with TRBJ1-6, with 7 bases lining up with TRBD1. The germline V gene encodes CDR1 DFQATT and CDR2 SNEGSKA (reference sequence). There are 15 residues in the CDR3. J was trimmed by 1 base and V by 3 bases; bases with no gene match: 3.

In DNA, the CDR3 is TGCGCCAGCAGCCAAGCAGGTACCGGAAACACCATATATTTT. Encoded protein: CASSQAGTGNTIYF. J is TRBJ1-3 and V is TRBV4-3; D gene ambiguous. The CDR3 is 14 residues long. The V end lost 1 base, the J end lost 4 bases, and 8 bases lay between the germline ends. Germline V gene data show CDR1 as LGHNA and CDR2 as YSLEER.

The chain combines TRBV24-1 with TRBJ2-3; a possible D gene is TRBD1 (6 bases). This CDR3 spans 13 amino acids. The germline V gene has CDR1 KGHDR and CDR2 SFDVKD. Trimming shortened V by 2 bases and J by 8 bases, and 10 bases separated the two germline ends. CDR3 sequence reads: CATSDWGPVTQYF. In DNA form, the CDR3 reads TGTGCCACCAGTGATTGGGGGCCGGTTACGCAGTATTTT.

In DNA, the CDR3 is TGTGCCAGCAGTTTTTCAGAGAGCAATGAGCAGTTCTTC. As protein: CASSFSESNEQFF. V gene TRBV27 combines with J gene TRBJ2-1, with unresolved D. In germline, CDR1 is MNHEY, CDR2 SMNVEV (reference sequence). V gave up 3 bases and J gave up 6 bases, with 9 bases separating them. The CDR3 totals 13 residues.

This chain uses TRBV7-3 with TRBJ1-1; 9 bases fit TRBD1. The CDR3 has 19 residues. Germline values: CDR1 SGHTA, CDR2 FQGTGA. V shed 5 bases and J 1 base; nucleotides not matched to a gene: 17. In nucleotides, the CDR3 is TGTGCCAGCAGCAAATCGGGTCCCGGGACAGGGACTGGGAACACTGAAGCTTTCTTT. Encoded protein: CASSKSGPGTGTGNTEAFF.

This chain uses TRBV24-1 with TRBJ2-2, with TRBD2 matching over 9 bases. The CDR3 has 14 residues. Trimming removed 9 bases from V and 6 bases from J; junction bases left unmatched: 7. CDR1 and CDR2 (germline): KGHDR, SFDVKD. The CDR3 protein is CATAGGKGPGELFF. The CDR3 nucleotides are TGTGCCACCGCGGGGGGGAAGGGTCCCGGGGAGCTGTTTTTT.